The clone carrying this T cell receptor beta chain was seen a few times. The TCRbeta library was prepared with unique molecular identifiers. From the PCR reads, TCRdb called clonotypes with MiXCR, one entry per CDR3 protein. The sample includes about 100,000 distinct CDR3 sequences, 4.5% to 7.5% seen only once; the top ten take approximately 6.6%. V was trimmed by 3 bases and J by 3 bases, leaving 8 bases between them. The CDR3 sequence is 13 residues long. Germline V gives CDR1 SEHNR, CDR2 FQNEAQ (reference sequence). The sample comes from a study of T-cell reconstitution after alpha-beta-depleted transplantation in children.

This clonotype was obtained from a female patient under 10 years old who had a stem cell transplant for Fanconi anemia, so the T cells may come from the graft donor. This sample comprised PBMCs, mostly from graft donor cells, obtained 60 days after TCRalphabeta/CD19-depleted stem cell transplant. The rearrangement links TRBV7-9 to TRBJ2-5; unclear D gene. The CDR3 region is CASSLALKETQYF. Here the CDR3 DNA reads TGTGCCAGCAGCTTGGCGCTAAAAGAGACCCAGTACTTC.